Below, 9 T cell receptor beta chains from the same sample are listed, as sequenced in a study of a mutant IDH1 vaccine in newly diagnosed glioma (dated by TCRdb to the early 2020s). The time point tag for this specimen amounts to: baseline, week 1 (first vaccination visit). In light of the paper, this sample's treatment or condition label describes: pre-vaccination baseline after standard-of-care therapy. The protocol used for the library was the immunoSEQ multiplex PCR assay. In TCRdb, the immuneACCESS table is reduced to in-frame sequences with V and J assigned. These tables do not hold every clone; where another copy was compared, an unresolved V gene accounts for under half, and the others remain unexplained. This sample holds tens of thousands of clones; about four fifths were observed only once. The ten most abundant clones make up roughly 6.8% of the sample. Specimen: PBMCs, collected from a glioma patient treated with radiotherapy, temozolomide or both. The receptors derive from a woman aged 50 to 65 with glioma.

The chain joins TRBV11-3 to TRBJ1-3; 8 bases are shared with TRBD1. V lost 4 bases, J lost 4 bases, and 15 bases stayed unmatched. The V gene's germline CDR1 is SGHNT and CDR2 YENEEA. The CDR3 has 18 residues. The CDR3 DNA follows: TGTGCCAGCAGCTCCCATTCAGGGGGCCGCTTACTGGGAAACACCATATATTTT. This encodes CASSSHSGGRLLGNTIYF.

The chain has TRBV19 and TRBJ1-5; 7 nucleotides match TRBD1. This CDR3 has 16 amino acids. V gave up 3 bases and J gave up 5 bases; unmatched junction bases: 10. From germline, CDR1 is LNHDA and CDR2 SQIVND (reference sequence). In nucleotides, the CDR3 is TGTGCCAGTAGTATTGGCCCCAGACAGGGCTATCAGCCCCAGCATTTT. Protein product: CASSIGPRQGYQPQHF.

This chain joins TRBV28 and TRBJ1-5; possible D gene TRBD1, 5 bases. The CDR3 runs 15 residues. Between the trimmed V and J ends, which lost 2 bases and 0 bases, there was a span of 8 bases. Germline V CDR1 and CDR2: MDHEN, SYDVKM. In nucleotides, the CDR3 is TGTGCCAGCAGTTTAGAGGGGTATAGCAATCAGCCCCAGCATTTT. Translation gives CASSLEGYSNQPQHF.

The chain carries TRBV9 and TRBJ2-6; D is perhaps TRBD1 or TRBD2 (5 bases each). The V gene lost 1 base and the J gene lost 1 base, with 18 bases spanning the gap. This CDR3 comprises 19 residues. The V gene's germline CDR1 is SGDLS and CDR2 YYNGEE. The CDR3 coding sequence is TGTGCCAGCAGCGTAAGACTGAGGGGCGTTTCGTCTGGGGCCAACGTCCTGACTTTC. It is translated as CASSVRLRGVSSGANVLTF.

The CDR3 sequence is CASSVDTGGGEQYF. The CDR3 nucleotides are TGTGCCAGCAGCGTGGATACAGGGGGCGGCGAGCAGTACTTC. This rearrangement joins TRBV9 to TRBJ2-7; 9 nucleotides match TRBD1. The germline V gene encodes CDR1 SGDLS and CDR2 YYNGEE. Trimming removed 2 bases from V and 6 bases from J; junction bases left unmatched: 6. The CDR3 is 14 residues long.

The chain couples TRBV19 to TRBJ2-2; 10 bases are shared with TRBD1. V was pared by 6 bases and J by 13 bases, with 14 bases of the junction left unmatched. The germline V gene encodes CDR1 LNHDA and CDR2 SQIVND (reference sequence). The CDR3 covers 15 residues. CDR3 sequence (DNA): TGTGCCAGTAGCCTTCAGAGACAGGGGGCGGAGGGGCTGTTTTTT. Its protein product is CASSLQRQGAEGLFF.

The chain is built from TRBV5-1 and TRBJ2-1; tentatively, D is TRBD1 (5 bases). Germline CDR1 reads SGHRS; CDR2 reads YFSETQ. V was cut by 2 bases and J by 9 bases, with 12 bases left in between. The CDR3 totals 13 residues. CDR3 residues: CASSFFREGEQFF. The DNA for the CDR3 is TGCGCCAGCAGCTTCTTCAGGGAAGGTGAGCAGTTCTTC. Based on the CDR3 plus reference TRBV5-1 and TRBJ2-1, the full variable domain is KAGVTQTPRYLIKTRGQQVTLSCSPISGHRSVSWYQQTPGQGLQFLFEYFSETQRNKGNFPGRFSGRQFSNSRSEMNVSTLELGDSALYLCASSFFREGEQFFGPGTRLTVL.

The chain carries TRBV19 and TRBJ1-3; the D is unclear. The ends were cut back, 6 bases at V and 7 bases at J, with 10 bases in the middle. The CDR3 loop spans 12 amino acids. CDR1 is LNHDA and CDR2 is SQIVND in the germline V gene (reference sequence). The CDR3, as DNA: TGTGCCAGTAGCGAGGGTACCAACACCATATATTTT. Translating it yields CASSEGTNTIYF.

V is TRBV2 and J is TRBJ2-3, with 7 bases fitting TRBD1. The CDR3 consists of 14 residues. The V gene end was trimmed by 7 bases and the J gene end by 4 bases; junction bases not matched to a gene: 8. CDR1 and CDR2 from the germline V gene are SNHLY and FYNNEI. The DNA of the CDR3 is TGTGCCAGCAAGGCAGGGGGAAAGGCAGATACGCAGTATTTT. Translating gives CASKAGGKADTQYF. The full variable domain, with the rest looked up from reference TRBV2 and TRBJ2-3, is EPEVTQTPSHQVTQMGQEVILRCVPISNHLYFYWYRQILGQKVEFLVSFYNNEISEKSEIFDDQFSVERPDGSNFTLKIRSTKLEDSAMYFCASKAGGKADTQYFGPGTRLTVL.